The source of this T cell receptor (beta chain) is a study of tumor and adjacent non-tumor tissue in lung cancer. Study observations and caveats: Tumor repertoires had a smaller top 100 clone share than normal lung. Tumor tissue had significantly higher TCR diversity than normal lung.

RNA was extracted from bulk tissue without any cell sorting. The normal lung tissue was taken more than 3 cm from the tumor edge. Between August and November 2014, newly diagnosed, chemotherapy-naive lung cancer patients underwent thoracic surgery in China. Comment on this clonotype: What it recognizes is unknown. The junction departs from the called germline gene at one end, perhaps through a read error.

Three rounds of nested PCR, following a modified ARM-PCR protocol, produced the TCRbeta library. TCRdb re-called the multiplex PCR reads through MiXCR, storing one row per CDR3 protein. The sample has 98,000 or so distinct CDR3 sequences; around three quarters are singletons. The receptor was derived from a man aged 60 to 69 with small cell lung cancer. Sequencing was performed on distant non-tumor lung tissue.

Here the CDR3 reads CVSYPIRTKETQYF. The CDR3 DNA is TGTGTCAGCTACCCCATCCGGACTAAAGAGACCCAGTACTTC. V is TRBV6-6 and J is TRBJ2-5; maybe TRBD2 (6 bases). The CDR3 consists of 14 residues. The germline CDR1 and CDR2 sequences are MNHNY and SVGAGI (reference sequence).